What follows are 23 T cell receptor beta chains derived from one specimen sequenced in a study of persistence of HIV-infected CD4 T cells. Nonspecific anti-CD3/anti-CD28 bead stimulation represents the broad CD4+ T cell repertoire. Sorting selected CD4+ T cells upregulating both CD40 ligand and CD69. The libraries were made with immunoSEQ version 4 in survey mode. Sequenced by immunoSEQ multiplex PCR; TCRdb stores in-frame clones only, minus some. The data hold 44,000 or so clones, with approximately 93% observed a single time. These receptors are not linked to any known antigen. Sequenced here: CD4+ T cells sorted from PBMCs after roughly 17-hour stimulation, sampled from a patient who received antiretroviral therapy. All receptors derive from an adult man with HIV who was CMV-seropositive.

The chain combines TRBV2 with TRBJ2-7; unclear D gene. V lost 9 bases to trimming and J lost 0 bases, with 15 bases between them. This CDR3 is 14 amino acids long. CDR1 is SNHLY, CDR2 FYNNEI, per germline. The DNA of the CDR3 is TGTGCCAGTCGGACCGAACAAAACTCCTACGAGCAGTACTTC. It yields the protein CASRTEQNSYEQYF.

This sequence joins TRBV18 and TRBJ1-2, with D perhaps matching TRBD1 (5 bases). Germline CDR1 KGHSH, CDR2 LQKENI. The CDR3 has 17 amino acids. V lost 6 bases and J lost 4, with 24 bases in between. The CDR3 spells CASSPFPVRGAGYGYTF. Written as DNA, the CDR3 is TGTGCCAGCTCCCCCTTCCCTGTTCGGGGCGCGGGCTATGGCTACACCTTC.

The chain joins TRBV5-1 to TRBJ2-3; 13 bases match TRBD2. V lost 4 bases and J lost 4; bases outside the gene matches: 6. Germline-derived CDR1 and CDR2 are SGHRS and YFSETQ. This CDR3 contains 16 residues. The CDR3 DNA sequence: TGCGCCAGCAGCCTGGGACTAGCGGGGTCTTCAGATACGCAGTATTTT. Protein sequence: CASSLGLAGSSDTQYF.

This chain joins TRBV7-6 and TRBJ1-1; no firm D call. V was pared by 5 bases and J by 2 bases, with 18 bases between. This CDR3 is built from 16 residues. CDR1 and CDR2 (germline): SGHVS, FNYEAQ. CDR3 loop: CASSRHAKDGNTEAFF. DNA of the CDR3: TGTGCCAGCAGCCGGCATGCCAAGGACGGAAACACTGAAGCTTTCTTT. Together with reference TRBV7-6 and TRBJ1-1, the CDR3 gives the full variable domain: GAGVSQSPRYKVTKRGQDVALRCDPISGHVSLYWYRQALGQGPEFLTYFNYEAQQDKSGLPNDRFSAERPEGSISTLTIQRTEQRDSAMYRCASSRHAKDGNTEAFFGQGTRLTVV.

The gene calls are TRBV15 and TRBJ2-1, with TRBD1 identical over 8 bases. The junction had 19 bases not matched to a gene; V was cut back by 0 bases and J by 12 bases. This CDR3 is 18 amino acids long. Per the germline V gene, CDR1 is LNHNV and CDR2 is YYDKDF (reference sequence). CDR3 sequence reads: CATSRDPGAGGVNEGQFF. The CDR3 DNA reads as TGTGCCACCAGCAGAGATCCCGGGGCAGGGGGCGTCAATGAGGGGCAGTTCTTC.

The chain is built from TRBV7-8 and TRBJ2-3; TRBD1 aligns across 7 bases. Germline V gives CDR1 SGHVS, CDR2 FQNEAQ. J was trimmed by 2 bases and V by 1 base; bases with no gene match: 9. The CDR3 runs to 17 residues. Written as DNA, the CDR3 is TGTGCCAGCAGCTTAGGTTTCTTGGGACAGACCACAGATACGCAGTATTTT. Protein: CASSLGFLGQTTDTQYF.

This chain uses TRBV7-2 with TRBJ2-5; TRBD1 or TRBD2 may be the D gene (6 bases each). The V end lost 1 base, the J end lost 5 bases, and 8 bases lay between the germline ends. The CDR3 has 13 residues. Germline V lookup: CDR1 SGHTA, CDR2 FQGNSA. The CDR3 protein is CASSLGGGETQYF. CDR3 nucleotides: TGTGCCAGCAGCTTAGGAGGGGGGGAGACCCAGTACTTC.

The chain links TRBV9 to TRBJ2-2; TRBD2 aligns across 14 bases. V lost 2 bases to trimming and J lost 6 bases; unmatched junction nucleotides: 3. The CDR3 runs 16 residues. CDR1 and CDR2 from the germline V gene are SGDLS and YYNGEE. The CDR3 DNA follows: TGTGCCAGCAGCGTGACTAGCGGGGGGGCGTCCGGGGAGCTGTTTTTT. It specifies CASSVTSGGASGELFF.

V and J are TRBV6-5 and TRBJ2-7; 12 positions agree with TRBD1. CDR3 length: 14 residues. V dropped 6 bases and J dropped 8; count of bases not matched to a gene: 8. Germline V gene lookup returns CDR1 MNHEY and CDR2 SVGAGI. The CDR3 DNA sequence: TGTGCCAGCAGCCGGGACAGGGGGCTTAATAAGCAGTACTTC. It yields the protein CASSRDRGLNKQYF.

J is TRBJ1-4 and V is TRBV19, with TRBD1 identical over 7 bases. V was clipped by 5 bases and J by 0 bases; unmatched bases: 6. The CDR3 is 16 residues long. Germline V gives CDR1 LNHDA, CDR2 SQIVND (reference sequence). The CDR3 reads CASSSLQGATNEKLFF. As DNA, the CDR3 is TGTGCCAGTAGTTCCCTCCAGGGGGCAACTAATGAAAAACTGTTTTTT.

The J gene is TRBJ1-6, the V gene TRBV7-8; 7 bases are a match to TRBD1. The CDR3 runs 18 residues. Unmatched junction bases numbered 14, after V lost 3 bases and J lost 6 bases. CDR1 is SGHVS and CDR2 is FQNEAQ in the germline V gene. CDR3 bases: TGTGCCAGCAGCTTGCTGGCGTTACAGGGGACGGGTAATTCACCCCTCCACTTT. This codes for CASSLLALQGTGNSPLHF.

The chain carries TRBV19 and TRBJ1-4, with a tentative D call TRBD1 (6 bases). Trimming pared 6 bases from V and 0 bases from J, leaving 17 bases between. CDR1 is LNHDA, CDR2 SQIVND, per germline (reference sequence). This CDR3 spans 17 amino acids. The CDR3 sequence is CASRFAGGATTNEKLFF. CDR3 DNA: TGTGCCAGTAGATTCGCCGGGGGCGCTACAACTAATGAAAAACTGTTTTTT.

V and J are TRBV3-1 (or the pseudogene TRBV3-2) and TRBJ2-2; TRBD2 matches at 8 bases. The V gene's germline CDR1 is LGHDT and CDR2 YNNKEL (reference sequence). This CDR3 has 14 amino acids. V was pared by 4 bases and J by 6 bases, with 4 bases of the junction left unmatched. CDR3 DNA: TGTGCCAGCAGCCCCCATAGCGGGGCCGGGGAGCTGTTTTTT. Translation gives CASSPHSGAGELFF.

This sequence joins TRBV28 and TRBJ2-7; 10 nucleotides match TRBD2. The CDR3 consists of 14 residues. Looked up from germline, CDR1 is MDHEN and CDR2 is SYDVKM. Trimming at V came to 3 bases and at J to 6 bases, leaving 5 bases not matched to a gene. The DNA of the CDR3 is TGTGCCAGCAGTTTTCGTAGCGGGGGGTTCGAGCAGTACTTC. Translated, it gives CASSFRSGGFEQYF.

This clone occurred once. The J gene is TRBJ1-5, the V gene TRBV28, with a tentative D call TRBD1 (6 bases). Germline CDR1 reads MDHEN; CDR2 reads SYDVKM. The CDR3 has 14 residues. Between the trimmed V and J ends, which lost 6 bases and 0 bases, there was a span of 9 bases. CDR3 nucleotides: TGTGCCAGCAGGGGACACGTTAGCAATCAGCCCCAGCATTTT. Protein: CASRGHVSNQPQHF.

The chain couples TRBV18 to TRBJ2-1; TRBD1 aligns across 11 bases. This CDR3 has 16 residues. With 5 bases clipped from V and 4 bases from J, the junction kept 7 bases outside the gene matches. Germline CDR1 KGHSH, CDR2 LQKENI. Here the CDR3 reads CASSSAGTGGYNEQFF. CDR3 DNA sequence: TGTGCCAGCTCATCAGCCGGGACAGGGGGTTACAATGAGCAGTTCTTC.

The rearrangement uses TRBV15 and TRBJ1-3; D uncertain. Germline V gene data show CDR1 as LNHNV and CDR2 as YYDKDF (reference sequence). CDR3 length: 15 amino acids. V lost 0 bases to trimming and J lost 2 bases, with 8 bases between them. CDR3 coding DNA: TGTGCCACCAGCAGAGATTTTACAGCTGGAAACACCATATATTTT. Its translation: CATSRDFTAGNTIYF.

V gene TRBV25-1 combines with J gene TRBJ2-3; D is perhaps TRBD1 (6 bases). V gave up 6 bases and J gave up 3 bases, with 16 bases separating them. CDR1 and CDR2 (germline): MGHDK, SYGVNS. CDR3 size: 15 residues. The CDR3 region has the DNA TGTGCCAGCAGCCGGACCAAAGGGGGAACAGATACGCAGTATTTT. It encodes CASSRTKGGTDTQYF.

CDR3 residues: CASSLGGATDTQYF. CDR3 bases: TGCGCCAGCAGCTTGGGAGGGGCCACAGATACGCAGTATTTT. V is TRBV5-1 and J is TRBJ2-3; D possibly uses TRBD1 or TRBD2 (5 bases each). The CDR3 length is 14 residues. Deletions cut 0 bases from V and 2 bases from J, with 7 bases between. Germline V lookup: CDR1 SGHRS, CDR2 YFSETQ.

This chain links TRBV7-2 with TRBJ2-3; 12 positions match TRBD2. The CDR3 sequence is 19 residues long. CDR1 and CDR2 (germline): SGHTA, FQGNSA. Trimming at V came to 1 base and at J to 2 bases, leaving 10 bases not matched to a gene. CDR3 DNA sequence: TGTGCCAGCAGCTTAGTGGCTAGCGGGGGGGCCGGTAACACAGATACGCAGTATTTT. Its protein product is CASSLVASGGAGNTDTQYF.

V and J are TRBV6-4 and TRBJ1-1; possibly TRBD1 for D (5 bases). Between the trimmed V and J ends, which lost 4 bases and 3 bases, there was a span of 12 bases. This CDR3 has 14 amino acids. The germline V gene encodes CDR1 MRHNA and CDR2 SNTAGT. Written as DNA, the CDR3 is TGTGCCAGCAGTGGGGAGTTGGGGGACACTGAAGCTTTCTTT. As protein: CASSGELGDTEAFF.

The chain employs TRBV5-4 and TRBJ2-7; a possible D gene is TRBD1 (6 bases). The CDR3 has 14 amino acids. Germline V CDR1 and CDR2: SGHNT, YYREEE (reference sequence). V dropped 1 base and J dropped 3 bases, with 11 bases sitting between them. This CDR3 is CASSLKQGVYEQYF. In DNA form, the CDR3 reads TGTGCCAGCAGCTTGAAACAGGGTGTCTACGAGCAGTACTTC. Based on the CDR3 plus reference TRBV5-4 and TRBJ2-7, the full variable domain is ETGVTQSPTHLIKTRGQQVTLRCSSQSGHNTVSWYQQALGQGPQFIFQYYREEENGRGNFPPRFSGLQFPNYSSELNVNALELDDSALYLCASSLKQGVYEQYFGPGTRLTVT.

The chain recombines TRBV7-9 with TRBJ1-5; the D is unclear. Trimming shortened V by 1 base and J by 3 bases, and 7 bases separated the two germline ends. This CDR3 has 14 amino acids. Germline V gene lookup returns CDR1 SEHNR and CDR2 FQNEAQ (reference sequence). This chain's CDR3 is CASSLGQPNQPQHF. For the CDR3, the DNA is TGTGCCAGCAGCTTAGGACAACCCAATCAGCCCCAGCATTTT.